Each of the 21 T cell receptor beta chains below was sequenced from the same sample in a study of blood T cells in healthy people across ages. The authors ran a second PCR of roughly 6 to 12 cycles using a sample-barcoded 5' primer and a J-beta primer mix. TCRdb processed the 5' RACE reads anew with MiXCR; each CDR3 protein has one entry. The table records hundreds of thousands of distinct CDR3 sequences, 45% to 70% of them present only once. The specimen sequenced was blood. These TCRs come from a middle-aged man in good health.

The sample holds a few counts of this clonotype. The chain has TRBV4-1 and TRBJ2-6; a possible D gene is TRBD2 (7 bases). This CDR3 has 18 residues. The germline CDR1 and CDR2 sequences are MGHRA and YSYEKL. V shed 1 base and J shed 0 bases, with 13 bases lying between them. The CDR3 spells CASSQVGGGLSGANVLTF. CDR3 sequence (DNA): TGCGCCAGCAGCCAAGTAGGGGGAGGGCTCTCTGGGGCCAACGTCCTGACTTTC.

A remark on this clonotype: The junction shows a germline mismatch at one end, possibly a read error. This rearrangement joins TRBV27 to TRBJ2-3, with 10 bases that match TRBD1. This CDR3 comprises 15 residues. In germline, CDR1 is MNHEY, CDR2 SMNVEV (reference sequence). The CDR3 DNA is TGTGCCAGCGCGATGACAGGGGGCGCAGAAGATATGCAGTATTTT. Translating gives CASAMTGGAEDMQYF.

The CDR3 region has the DNA TGTGCCAGCAGGACCACCACAAGCGGGGGGCCGGGTAATGAGCAGTTCTTC. It translates to CASRTTTSGGPGNEQFF. V and J are TRBV6-6 and TRBJ2-1, with TRBD2 identical over 9 bases. The CDR3 totals 17 residues. The germline CDR1 and CDR2 sequences are MNHNY and SVGAGI (reference sequence). V was pared by 6 bases and J by 7 bases, with 16 bases of the junction left unmatched.

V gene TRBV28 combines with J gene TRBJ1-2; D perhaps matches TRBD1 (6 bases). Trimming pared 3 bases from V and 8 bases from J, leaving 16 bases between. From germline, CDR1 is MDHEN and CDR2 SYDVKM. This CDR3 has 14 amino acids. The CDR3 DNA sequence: TGTGCCAGCAGTTTCAGGGGCCAAAGGCGAGGCTACACCTTC. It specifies CASSFRGQRRGYTF.

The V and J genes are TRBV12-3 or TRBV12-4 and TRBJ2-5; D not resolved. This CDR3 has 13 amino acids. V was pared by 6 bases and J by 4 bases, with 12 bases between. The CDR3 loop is CASSPISGETQYF. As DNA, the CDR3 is TGTGCCAGCAGCCCGATAAGTGGAGAGACCCAGTACTTC.

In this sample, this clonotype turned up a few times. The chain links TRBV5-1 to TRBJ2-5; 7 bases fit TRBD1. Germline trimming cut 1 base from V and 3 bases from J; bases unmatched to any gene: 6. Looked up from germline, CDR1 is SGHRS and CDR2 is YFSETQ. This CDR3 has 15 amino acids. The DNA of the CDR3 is TGCGCCAGCAGCTTGTCCGGGACAGTAGAAGAGACCCAGTACTTC. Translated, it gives CASSLSGTVEETQYF.

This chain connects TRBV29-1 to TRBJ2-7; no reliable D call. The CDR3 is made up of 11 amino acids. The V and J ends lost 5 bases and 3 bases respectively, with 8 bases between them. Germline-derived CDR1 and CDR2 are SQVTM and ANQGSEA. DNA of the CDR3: TGCAGCGTTTCTAAGAACTACGAGCAGTACTTC. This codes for CSVSKNYEQYF.

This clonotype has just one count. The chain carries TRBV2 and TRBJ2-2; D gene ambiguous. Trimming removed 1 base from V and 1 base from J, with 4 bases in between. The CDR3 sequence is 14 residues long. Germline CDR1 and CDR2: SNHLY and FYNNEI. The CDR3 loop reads CASSEGGNTGELFF. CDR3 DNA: TGTGCCAGCAGTGAAGGAGGGAACACCGGGGAGCTGTTTTTT. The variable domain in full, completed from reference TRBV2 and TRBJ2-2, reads EPEVTQTPSHQVTQMGQEVILRCVPISNHLYFYWYRQILGQKVEFLVSFYNNEISEKSEIFDDQFSVERPDGSNFTLKIRSTKLEDSAMYFCASSEGGNTGELFFGEGSRLTVL.

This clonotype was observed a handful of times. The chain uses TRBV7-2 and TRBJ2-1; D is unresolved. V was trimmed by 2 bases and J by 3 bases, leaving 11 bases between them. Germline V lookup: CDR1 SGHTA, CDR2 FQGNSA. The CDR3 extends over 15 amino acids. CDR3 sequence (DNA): TGTGCCAGCAGCTTAAGGGCAGGATTCTACAATGAGCAGTTCTTC. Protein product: CASSLRAGFYNEQFF.

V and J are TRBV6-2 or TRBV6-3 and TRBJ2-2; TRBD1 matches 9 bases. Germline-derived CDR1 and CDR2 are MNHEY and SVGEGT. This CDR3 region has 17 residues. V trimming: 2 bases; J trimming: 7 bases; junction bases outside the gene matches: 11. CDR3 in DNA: TGTGCCAGCAGTTACATAGCCGGACAGGGGACCGTCGGGGAGCTGTTTTTT. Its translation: CASSYIAGQGTVGELFF.

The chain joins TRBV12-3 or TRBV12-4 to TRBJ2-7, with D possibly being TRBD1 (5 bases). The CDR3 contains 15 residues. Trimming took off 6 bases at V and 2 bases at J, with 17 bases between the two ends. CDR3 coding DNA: TGTGCCAGCAGCGTATCAGGGTCCCCGACCTACGAGCAGTACTTC. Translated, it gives CASSVSGSPTYEQYF.

The CDR3 DNA reads as TGTGCCAGCAGCTTACTACTAGCGGAACGTAATGAGCAGTTCTTC. As protein: CASSLLLAERNEQFF. The chain employs TRBV13 and TRBJ2-1; 8 bases align to TRBD2. The CDR3 has 15 residues. Per germline, CDR1 PRHDT and CDR2 FYEKMQ (reference sequence). V was clipped by 2 bases and J by 7 bases; unmatched bases: 7.

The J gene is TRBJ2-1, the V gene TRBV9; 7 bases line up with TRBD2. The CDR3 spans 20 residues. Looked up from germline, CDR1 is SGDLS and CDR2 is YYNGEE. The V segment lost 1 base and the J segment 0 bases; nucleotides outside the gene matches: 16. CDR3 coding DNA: TGTGCCAGCAGCGTAAGGCTTCTGGCGGGGGTGGCCCTCTCCTACAATGAGCAGTTCTTC. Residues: CASSVRLLAGVALSYNEQFF.

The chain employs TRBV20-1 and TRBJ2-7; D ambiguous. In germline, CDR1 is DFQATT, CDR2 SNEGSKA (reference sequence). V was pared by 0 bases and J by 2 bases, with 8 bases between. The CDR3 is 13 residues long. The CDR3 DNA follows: TGCAGTGCTAGAGATCGCGCAACCTACGAGCAGTACTTC. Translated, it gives CSARDRATYEQYF.

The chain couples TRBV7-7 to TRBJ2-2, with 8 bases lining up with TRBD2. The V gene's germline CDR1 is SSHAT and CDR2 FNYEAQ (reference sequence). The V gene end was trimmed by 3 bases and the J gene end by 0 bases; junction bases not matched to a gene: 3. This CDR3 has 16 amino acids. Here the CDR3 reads CASSFTSGSNTGELFF. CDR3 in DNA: TGTGCCAGCAGCTTCACTAGCGGATCGAACACCGGGGAGCTGTTTTTT.

The DNA for the CDR3 is TGTGCCAGCTCACCCCTGGGCAGATTAAATCAGCCCCAGCATTTT. Its translation is CASSPLGRLNQPQHF. This chain links TRBV18 with TRBJ1-5; no clear D gene. V was pared by 3 bases and J by 4 bases, with 13 bases between. The CDR3 covers 15 residues. Germline assignment: CDR1 KGHSH and CDR2 LQKENI.

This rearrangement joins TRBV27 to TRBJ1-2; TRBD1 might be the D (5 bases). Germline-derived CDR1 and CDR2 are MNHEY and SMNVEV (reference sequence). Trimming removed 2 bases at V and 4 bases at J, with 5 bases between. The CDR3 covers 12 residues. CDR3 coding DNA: TGTGCCAGCAGTTTAAGGGGCTATGGCTACACCTTC. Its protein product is CASSLRGYGYTF.

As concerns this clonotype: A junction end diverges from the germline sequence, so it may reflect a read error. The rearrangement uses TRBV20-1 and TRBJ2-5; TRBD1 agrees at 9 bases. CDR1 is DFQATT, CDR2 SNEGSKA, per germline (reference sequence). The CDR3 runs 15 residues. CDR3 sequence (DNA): TGCAGTGCTAGGGGGACAGGGTTAGGGCGAGAGACCCGGTACTTC. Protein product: CSARGTGLGRETRYF.

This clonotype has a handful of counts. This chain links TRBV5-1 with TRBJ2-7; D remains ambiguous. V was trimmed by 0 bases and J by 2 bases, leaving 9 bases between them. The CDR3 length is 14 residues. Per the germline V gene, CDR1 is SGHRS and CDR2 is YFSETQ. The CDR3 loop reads CASSLEAAPYEQYF. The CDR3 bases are TGCGCCAGCAGCTTGGAGGCGGCTCCCTACGAGCAGTACTTC.

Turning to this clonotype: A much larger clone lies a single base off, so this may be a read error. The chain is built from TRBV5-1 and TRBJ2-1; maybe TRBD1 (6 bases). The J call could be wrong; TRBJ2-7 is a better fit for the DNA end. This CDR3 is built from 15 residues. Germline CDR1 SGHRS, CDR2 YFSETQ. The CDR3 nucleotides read TGCGCCAGCAGCATCGACAGCCCAGGGGCCAATGAGCAGTACTTC. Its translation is CASSIDSPGANEQYF.

The CDR3 region is CASSVEGVLYEQYF. The CDR3 coding sequence is TGCGCCAGCAGCGTGGAGGGCGTCTTATACGAGCAGTACTTC. The chain links TRBV5-1 to TRBJ2-7; perhaps TRBD2 as D (6 bases). In germline, CDR1 is SGHRS, CDR2 YFSETQ. The CDR3 covers 14 residues. The V end was cut by 4 bases, the J end by 4 bases, with 15 bases between.